This entry concerns a single TCR beta chain. Its antigen is unknown. Investigators merged groups given second doses at roughly 4 or roughly 12 weeks. This specimen comes from a study of T cell responses to AZD1222 COVID-19 vaccine. General observations from the study: Spike-specific TCR breadth and depth went up after people got two AZD1222 doses. Only a handful of individuals given AZD1222 were seropositive at baseline. Targeting of unmutated variant regions was reportedly seen in nearly half of spike-specific TCRs.

The germline CDR1 and CDR2 sequences are WSHSY and SAAADI. Deletions cut 0 bases from V and 4 bases from J, with 13 bases between. The length of the CDR3 is 16 residues. Sequenced by immunoSEQ multiplex PCR; TCRdb stores in-frame clones only, minus some. The sample lists some 74,000 clones, nearly 90% seen once, with under 1.5% in the top ten. The sequence derives from an adult who received the AZD1222 COVID-19 vaccine. The sequences come from peripheral blood, collected 28 days after the second AZD1222 dose. V and J are TRBV10-2 and TRBJ1-5; D call uncertain. CDR3 nucleotides: TGCGCCAGCAGTGAGTCGGCATCCTGGGGTAATCAGCCCCAGCATTTT. Translation gives CASSESASWGNQPQHF.